This T cell receptor beta chain emerged from a study of T cells expressing NK-cell markers. Across the study: Investigators obtained TCR beta repertoires from sorted CD3+CD56+NKG2C+, CD3+CD56+NKG2C- and CD3+CD56-NKG2C+ T cells.

Making the TCR beta cDNA relied on 5'RACE template switching with UMIs. TCRdb reprocessed the 5' RACE reads, keeping one entry per CDR3 protein, no DNA. This repertoire includes about 30,000 distinct CDR3 sequences. The source of this sequence is a woman aged 18 to 75 in good health. The specimen was blood T cells: a sorted CD56 or NKG2C T cell subset, CD4+ or CD8+ T cells, or bulk PBMC T cells (not recorded which).

CDR3 sequence: CASSLTSGNSPLHF. V is TRBV12-3 or TRBV12-4 and J is TRBJ1-6. This CDR3 has 14 amino acids.